Included here is one T cell receptor beta chain sequence, with context. Antigen: not known. The CDR3 runs to 16 residues. In germline, CDR1 is SGHRS, CDR2 YFSETQ. V dropped 4 bases and J dropped 5 bases, with 18 bases sitting between them. Unique molecular identifiers (one per individual cDNA molecule) were attached. TCRdb recomputed calls from the 5' RACE reads with MiXCR, one row per CDR3 protein. The sample consists of tens of thousands of distinct CDR3 sequences, over 10% of them appearing once. The data derive from a study of early T cells in non-severe SARS-CoV-2 infection. About the study: Investigators sequenced bulk RNA drawn from unsorted whole blood, and chains remained unpaired. Notes on the study in general: VDJdb matching skewed toward anti-spike CD8 responses, missing private and CD4 specificities.

The rearrangement links TRBV5-1 to TRBJ1-4; D is perhaps TRBD1 (5 bases). Specimen: whole blood. This TCR came from an adult who was a healthcare worker with PCR-confirmed SARS-CoV-2 infection or an uninfected control (not recorded which). The CDR3, as DNA: TGCGCCAGCAGCCTAGATGGGACCGCTTTAAATGAAAAACTGTTTTTT. Translation gives CASSLDGTALNEKLFF. Using reference TRBV5-1 and TRBJ1-4 for the parts outside the CDR3, the full variable domain is KAGVTQTPRYLIKTRGQQVTLSCSPISGHRSVSWYQQTPGQGLQFLFEYFSETQRNKGNFPGRFSGRQFSNSRSEMNVSTLELGDSALYLCASSLDGTALNEKLFFGSGTQLSVL.